These 17 T cell receptor beta chains share one sample of origin, sequenced in a study of T cell repertoires in cytomegalovirus infection. MiXCR, applied by TCRdb to the reads, yields one record per CDR3 protein. Among fewer than 200,000 distinct CDR3 sequences listed, about an eighth were seen once. Sequences were obtained from PBMCs. The receptors derive from a human donor in good health (CMV status not recorded). Some clones in this sample may be carry-over from other donors' samples.

This clonotype was observed a handful of times. The V call is TRBV5-5, the J call TRBJ2-7, with 9 bases fitting TRBD1. CDR3 length: 15 amino acids. CDR1 SGHKS and CDR2 YYEKEE come from the germline V gene (reference sequence). Trimming removed 0 bases from V and 2 bases from J; junction bases left unmatched: 3. This CDR3 reads CASSLVGQGPYEQYF. In DNA, the CDR3 is TGTGCCAGCAGCTTGGTGGGACAGGGACCCTACGAGCAGTACTTC.

This clonotype was detected many times. The rearrangement links TRBV20-1 to TRBJ2-4; perhaps D is TRBD1 or TRBD2 (7 bases each). V was cut by 2 bases and J by 2 bases, with 25 bases left in between. The CDR3 is made up of 19 amino acids. Germline-derived CDR1 and CDR2 are DFQATT and SNEGSKA (reference sequence). The CDR3 reads CSARWGGEGAILTKNIQYF. The CDR3 region has the DNA TGCAGTGCTAGATGGGGCGGGGAGGGGGCGATTCTAACCAAAAACATTCAGTACTTC.

This clonotype was recorded many times. V gene TRBV7-2 combines with J gene TRBJ2-3; 7 bases line up with TRBD2. Per germline, CDR1 SGHTA and CDR2 FQGNSA. V lost 1 base and J lost 3; bases outside the gene matches: 4. This CDR3 spans 15 amino acids. The CDR3 bases are TGTGCCAGCAGCTTAGGAGCGGGATTGACAGATACGCAGTATTTT. It codes for CASSLGAGLTDTQYF.

This clonotype was recorded many times. The gene calls are TRBV7-2 and TRBJ1-1, with a weak D call TRBD1 (6 bases). Germline V lookup: CDR1 SGHTA, CDR2 FQGNSA. V was cut by 1 base and J by 5 bases, with 14 bases left in between. There are 15 residues in the CDR3. CDR3 protein: CASSLDAGAGTEAFF. The CDR3 DNA sequence: TGTGCCAGCAGCTTAGACGCAGGGGCGGGGACTGAAGCTTTCTTT.

This clonotype was picked up many times. The chain joins TRBV7-3 to TRBJ2-2; TRBD2 matches 7 bases. V was clipped by 2 bases and J by 4 bases; unmatched bases: 10. The CDR3 sequence is 17 residues long. CDR1 and CDR2 (germline): SGHTA, FQGTGA. The CDR3 loop reads CASSLEVYGGSTGELFF. CDR3 sequence (DNA): TGTGCCAGCAGCTTAGAGGTGTACGGGGGGTCCACCGGGGAGCTGTTTTTT.

This clonotype appeared many times. The chain employs TRBV7-2 and TRBJ2-3; TRBD1 agrees at 8 bases. Germline-derived CDR1 and CDR2 are SGHTA and FQGNSA. This CDR3 contains 16 residues. V lost 2 bases and J lost 5; bases outside the gene matches: 9. DNA for the CDR3: TGTGCCAGCAGCTTAAGATTGGCAGGGGGCATAGATACGCAGTATTTT. This sequence encodes CASSLRLAGGIDTQYF.

This chain connects TRBV12-3 or TRBV12-4 to TRBJ2-1; D tentatively reads TRBD1 or TRBD2 (6 bases each). Deletions cut 3 bases from V and 4 bases from J, with 13 bases between. The CDR3 contains 15 residues. CDR3 nucleotide sequence: TGTGCCAGCAGTTTCTCCGGAGGGGGATACAATGAGCAGTTCTTC. This gives the protein CASSFSGGGYNEQFF.

This clonotype was recorded at least ten times. This chain connects TRBV7-6 to TRBJ2-1; D is ambiguous. Germline V gene sequence: CDR1 SGHVS, CDR2 FNYEAQ. This CDR3 region has 16 residues. The ends were cut back, 3 bases at V and 0 bases at J, with 12 bases in the middle. CDR3 in DNA: TGTGCCAGCAGCTTGCAGGACCTTTCCTCCTACAATGAGCAGTTCTTC. This codes for CASSLQDLSSYNEQFF.

This clonotype was counted at least ten times. J is TRBJ1-5 and V is TRBV28, with a weak D call TRBD1 (5 bases). The germline V gene has CDR1 MDHEN and CDR2 SYDVKM. The CDR3 length is 12 residues. Deletions cut 10 bases from V and 3 bases from J, with 10 bases between. The CDR3 DNA reads TGTGCCACCAGGGCAGACAATCAGCCCCAGCATTTT. As protein: CATRADNQPQHF.

In its sample, this clonotype was seen many times. This chain connects TRBV18 to TRBJ1-5; TRBD1 aligns across 8 bases. The CDR3 contains 16 residues. The junction had 10 bases not matched to a gene; V was cut back by 2 bases and J by 7 bases. CDR1 KGHSH and CDR2 LQKENI come from the germline V gene. CDR3 protein: CASSPEQGVLGQPQHF. The CDR3 nucleotides are TGTGCCAGCTCACCAGAACAGGGGGTGTTGGGGCAGCCCCAGCATTTT.

The chain links TRBV11-2 to TRBJ2-4; 9 nucleotides line up with TRBD1. V was pared by 5 bases and J by 4 bases, with 6 bases of the junction left unmatched. The CDR3 loop spans 15 amino acids. Germline V gives CDR1 SGHAT, CDR2 FQNNGV. As DNA, the CDR3 is TGTGCCAGCAGCAAAAACAGGGGGCCAAAAAACATTCAGTACTTC. This gives the protein CASSKNRGPKNIQYF.

The V and J genes are TRBV6-5 and TRBJ2-6; 9 bases align to TRBD1. Germline-derived CDR1 and CDR2 are MNHEY and SVGAGI. There are 17 residues in the CDR3. The V segment lost 8 bases and the J segment 0 bases; nucleotides outside the gene matches: 8. This CDR3 is CASSYRGRDSGANVLTF. The CDR3 DNA is TGTGCCAGCTCTTACAGGGGGCGGGACTCTGGGGCCAACGTCCTGACTTTC.

This clonotype was counted ten times or more. The CDR3 here is CASSLGQARMNTEAFF. In DNA, the CDR3 is TGTGCCAGCAGCCTCGGACAGGCTCGGATGAACACTGAAGCTTTCTTT. The chain carries TRBV7-2 and TRBJ1-1, with TRBD1 matching 7 bases. Losses at the gene ends were 5 bases for V and 0 bases for J; bases not matched to a gene: 9. Germline lookup yields CDR1 SGHTA and CDR2 FQGNSA. This CDR3 has 16 residues.

The chain carries TRBV5-6 and TRBJ2-1, with TRBD2 identical over 7 bases. The CDR3 totals 11 residues. V shed 6 bases, J shed 10 bases, and the junction held 4 bases outside the gene matches. CDR1 and CDR2 (germline): SGHDT, YYEEEE. The CDR3 region is CASTREGEQFF. In nucleotides, the CDR3 is TGTGCCAGCACGAGGGAGGGAGAGCAGTTCTTC.

This clonotype was counted only a few times. V usage is TRBV29-1 and J usage is TRBJ1-1; D not resolved. V shed 7 bases and J shed 1 base, with 10 bases lying between them. The CDR3 runs to 12 residues. In germline, CDR1 is SQVTM, CDR2 ANQGSEA. This chain's CDR3 is CSGKGWNTEAFF. CDR3 sequence (DNA): TGCAGCGGGAAGGGTTGGAACACTGAAGCTTTCTTT.

This clonotype has a count of ten or more. This chain uses TRBV4-3 with TRBJ2-7; maybe TRBD1 (5 bases). The CDR3 sequence is 15 residues long. Germline V lookup: CDR1 LGHNA, CDR2 YSLEER. The V end lost 1 base, the J end lost 5 bases, and 15 bases lay between the germline ends. The CDR3 sequence is CASSQGIGARDEQYF. The CDR3 DNA reads TGCGCCAGCAGCCAAGGAATTGGGGCTAGGGACGAGCAGTACTTC.

The chain combines TRBV19 with TRBJ2-1, with D perhaps matching TRBD2 (6 bases). Germline CDR1 reads LNHDA; CDR2 reads SQIVND (reference sequence). The CDR3 is made up of 12 amino acids. V shed 10 bases and J shed 3 bases, with 10 bases lying between them. CDR3 sequence: CATSGGYNEQFF. In nucleotides, the CDR3 is TGTGCCACGTCCGGGGGCTACAATGAGCAGTTCTTC.